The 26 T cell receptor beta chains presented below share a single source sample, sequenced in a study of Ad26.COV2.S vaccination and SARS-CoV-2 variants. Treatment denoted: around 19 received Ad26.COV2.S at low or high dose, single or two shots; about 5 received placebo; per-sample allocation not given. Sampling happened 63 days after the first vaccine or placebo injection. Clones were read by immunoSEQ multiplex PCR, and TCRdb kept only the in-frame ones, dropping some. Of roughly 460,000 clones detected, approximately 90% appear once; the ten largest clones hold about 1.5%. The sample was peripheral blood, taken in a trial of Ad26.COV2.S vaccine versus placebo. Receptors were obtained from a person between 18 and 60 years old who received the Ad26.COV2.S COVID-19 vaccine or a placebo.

CDR3 loop: CASSQQPQQGLTYEQYF. The CDR3 coding sequence is TGTGCCAGCAGCCAACAACCGCAGCAGGGACTTACCTACGAGCAGTACTTC. The chain links TRBV4-2 to TRBJ2-7, with D perhaps TRBD2 (6 bases). The germline gives CDR1 LGHNA, CDR2 YNFKEQ. The CDR3 sequence is 17 residues long. V shed 2 bases and J shed 2 bases, with 19 bases lying between them.

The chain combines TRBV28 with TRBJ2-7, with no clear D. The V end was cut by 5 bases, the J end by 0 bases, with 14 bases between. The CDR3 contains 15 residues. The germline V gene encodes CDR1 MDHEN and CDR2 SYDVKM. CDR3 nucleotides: TGTGCCAGCAGTGACTCCGGGCTCAGCTCCTACGAGCAGTACTTC. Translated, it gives CASSDSGLSSYEQYF.

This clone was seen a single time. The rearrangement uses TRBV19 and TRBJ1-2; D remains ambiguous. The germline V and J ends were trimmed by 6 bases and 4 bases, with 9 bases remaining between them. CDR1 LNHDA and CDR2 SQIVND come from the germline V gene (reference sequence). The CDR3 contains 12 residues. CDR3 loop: CASREALYGYTF. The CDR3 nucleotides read TGTGCCAGTAGGGAGGCCCTCTATGGCTACACCTTC.

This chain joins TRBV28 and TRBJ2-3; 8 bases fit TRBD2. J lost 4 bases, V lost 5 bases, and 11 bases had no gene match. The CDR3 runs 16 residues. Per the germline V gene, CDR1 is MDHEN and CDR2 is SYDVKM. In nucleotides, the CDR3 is TGTGCCAGCAGTGATTTCGGTCGGGGGGGCCCAGATACGCAGTATTTT. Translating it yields CASSDFGRGGPDTQYF.

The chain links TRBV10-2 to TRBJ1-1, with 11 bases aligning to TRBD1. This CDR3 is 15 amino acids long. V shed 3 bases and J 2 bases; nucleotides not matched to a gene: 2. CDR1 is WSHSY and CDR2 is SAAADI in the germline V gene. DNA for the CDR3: TGCGCCAGCAGTGATAGGACAGGGGGCAACACTGAAGCTTTCTTT. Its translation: CASSDRTGGNTEAFF.

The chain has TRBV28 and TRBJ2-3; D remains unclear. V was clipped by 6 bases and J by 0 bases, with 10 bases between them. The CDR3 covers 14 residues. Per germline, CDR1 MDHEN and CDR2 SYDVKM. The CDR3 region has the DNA TGTGCCAGCAGGACTTATACTAGCACAGATACGCAGTATTTT. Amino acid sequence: CASRTYTSTDTQYF.

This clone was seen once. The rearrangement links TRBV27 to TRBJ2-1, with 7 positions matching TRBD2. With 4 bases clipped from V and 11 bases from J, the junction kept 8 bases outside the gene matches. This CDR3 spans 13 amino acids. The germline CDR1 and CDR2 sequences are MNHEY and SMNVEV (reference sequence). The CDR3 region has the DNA TGTGCCAGCAGTTGGGGGGGAGCGGTTAAGCAGTTCTTC. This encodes CASSWGGAVKQFF.

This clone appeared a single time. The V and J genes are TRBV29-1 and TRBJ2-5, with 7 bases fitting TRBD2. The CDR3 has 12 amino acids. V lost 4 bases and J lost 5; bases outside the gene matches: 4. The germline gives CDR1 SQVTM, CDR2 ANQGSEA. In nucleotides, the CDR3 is TGCAGCGTTGGGACTAGATCCGAGACCCAGTACTTC. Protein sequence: CSVGTRSETQYF.

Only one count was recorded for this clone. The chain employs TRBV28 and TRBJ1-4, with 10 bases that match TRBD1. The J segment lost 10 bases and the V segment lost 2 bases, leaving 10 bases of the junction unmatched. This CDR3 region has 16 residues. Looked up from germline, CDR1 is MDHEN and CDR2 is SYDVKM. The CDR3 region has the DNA TGTGCCAGCAGTTTACTAAGACAGGGGGCCAGTGTAAAACTGTTTTTT. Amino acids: CASSLLRQGASVKLFF.

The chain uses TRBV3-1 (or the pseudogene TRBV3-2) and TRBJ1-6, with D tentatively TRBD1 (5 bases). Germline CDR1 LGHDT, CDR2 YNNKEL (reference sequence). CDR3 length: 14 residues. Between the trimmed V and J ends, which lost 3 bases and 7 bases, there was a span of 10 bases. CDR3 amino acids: CASSHPGGNSPLHF. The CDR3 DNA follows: TGTGCCAGCAGCCACCCCGGGGGGAATTCACCCCTCCACTTT.

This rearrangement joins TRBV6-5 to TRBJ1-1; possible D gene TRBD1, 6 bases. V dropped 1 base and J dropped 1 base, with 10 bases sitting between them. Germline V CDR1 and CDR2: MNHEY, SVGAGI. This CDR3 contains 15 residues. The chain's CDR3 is CASSYFGTSNTEAFF. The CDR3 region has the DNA TGTGCCAGCAGTTACTTTGGGACATCGAACACTGAAGCTTTCTTT.

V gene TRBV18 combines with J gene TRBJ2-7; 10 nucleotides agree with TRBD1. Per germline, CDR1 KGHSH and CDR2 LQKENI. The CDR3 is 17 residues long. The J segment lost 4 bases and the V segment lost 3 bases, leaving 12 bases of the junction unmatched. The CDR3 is CASSPTRDRGPRYEQYF. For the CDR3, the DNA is TGTGCCAGCTCACCGACCCGGGACAGGGGTCCGAGGTACGAGCAGTACTTC.

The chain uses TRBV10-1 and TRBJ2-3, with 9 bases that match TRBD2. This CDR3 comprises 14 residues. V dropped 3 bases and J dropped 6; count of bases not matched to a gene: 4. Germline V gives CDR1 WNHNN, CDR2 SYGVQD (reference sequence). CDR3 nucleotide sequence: TGCGCCAGCAGTGATATAGGGACTAGCGATACGCAGTATTTT. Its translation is CASSDIGTSDTQYF.

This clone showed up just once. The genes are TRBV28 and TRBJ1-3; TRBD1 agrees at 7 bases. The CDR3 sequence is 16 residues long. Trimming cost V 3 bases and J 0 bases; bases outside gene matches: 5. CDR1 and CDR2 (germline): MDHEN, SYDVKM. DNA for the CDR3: TGTGCCAGCAGTTTTGGGACAGCCCGCTCTGGAAACACCATATATTTT. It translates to CASSFGTARSGNTIYF. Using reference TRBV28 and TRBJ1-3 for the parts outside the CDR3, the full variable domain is DVKVTQSSRYLVKRTGEKVFLECVQDMDHENMFWYRQDPGLGLRLIYFSYDVKMKEKGDIPEGYSVSREKKERFSLILESASTNQTSMYLCASSFGTARSGNTIYFGEGSWLTVV.

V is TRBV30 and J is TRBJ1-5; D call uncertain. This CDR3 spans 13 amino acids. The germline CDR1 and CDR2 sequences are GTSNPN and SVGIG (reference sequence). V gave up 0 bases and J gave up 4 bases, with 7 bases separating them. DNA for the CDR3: TGTGCCTGGAGTGTAGCTGAAAATCAGCCCCAGCATTTT. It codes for CAWSVAENQPQHF.

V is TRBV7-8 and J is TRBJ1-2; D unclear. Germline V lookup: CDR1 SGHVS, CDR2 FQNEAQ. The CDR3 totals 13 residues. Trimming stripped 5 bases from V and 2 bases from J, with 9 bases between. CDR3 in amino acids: CASSLDKNYGYTF. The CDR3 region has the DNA TGTGCCAGCAGCCTAGACAAAAACTATGGCTACACCTTC.

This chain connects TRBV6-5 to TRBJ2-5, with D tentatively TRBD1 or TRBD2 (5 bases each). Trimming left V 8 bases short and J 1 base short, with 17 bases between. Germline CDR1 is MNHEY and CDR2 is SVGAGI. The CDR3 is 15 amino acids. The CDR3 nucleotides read TGTGCCAGCGGAACACGGGGCAGGGCCCAAGAGACCCAGTACTTC. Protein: CASGTRGRAQETQYF.

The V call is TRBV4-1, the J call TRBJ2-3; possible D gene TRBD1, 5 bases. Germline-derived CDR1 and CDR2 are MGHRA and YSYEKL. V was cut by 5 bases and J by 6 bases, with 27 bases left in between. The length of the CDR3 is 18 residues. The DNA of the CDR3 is TGCGCCAGCAGCGGGCGACTCGTACAAGGGGTACGGGCGGATACGCAGTATTTT. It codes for CASSGRLVQGVRADTQYF.

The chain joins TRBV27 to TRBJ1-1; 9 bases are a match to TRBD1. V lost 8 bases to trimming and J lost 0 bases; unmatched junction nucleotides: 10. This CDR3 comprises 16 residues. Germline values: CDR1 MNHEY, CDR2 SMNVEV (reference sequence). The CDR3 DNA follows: TGTGCCAGCCGAGAAAGGACAGGGGTATTGAACACTGAAGCTTTCTTT. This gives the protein CASRERTGVLNTEAFF.

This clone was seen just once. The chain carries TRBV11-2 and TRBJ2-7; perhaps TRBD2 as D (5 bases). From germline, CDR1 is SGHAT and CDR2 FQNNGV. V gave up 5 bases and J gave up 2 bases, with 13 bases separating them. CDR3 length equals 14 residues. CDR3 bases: TGTGCCAGCAGCCGTGACCCGGAGGCCTACGAGCAGTACTTC. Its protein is CASSRDPEAYEQYF.

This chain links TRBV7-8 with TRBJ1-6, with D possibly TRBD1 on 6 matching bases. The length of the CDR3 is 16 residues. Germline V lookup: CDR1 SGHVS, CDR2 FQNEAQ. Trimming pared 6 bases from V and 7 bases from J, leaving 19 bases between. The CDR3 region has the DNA TGTGCCAGCAGATCCGAGTGGGGGCCGGGGAATTCACCCCTCCACTTT. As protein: CASRSEWGPGNSPLHF. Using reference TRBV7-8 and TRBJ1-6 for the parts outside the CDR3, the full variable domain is GAGVSQSPRYKVAKRGQDVALRCDPISGHVSLFWYQQALGQGPEFLTYFQNEAQLDKSGLPSDRFFAERPEGSVSTLKIQRTQQEDSAVYLCASRSEWGPGNSPLHFGNGTRLTVT.

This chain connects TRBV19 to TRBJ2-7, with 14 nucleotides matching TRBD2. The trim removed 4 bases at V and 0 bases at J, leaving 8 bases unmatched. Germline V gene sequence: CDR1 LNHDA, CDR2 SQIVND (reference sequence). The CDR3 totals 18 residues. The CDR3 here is CASSRGLAGGVSSYEQYF. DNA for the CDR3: TGTGCCAGTAGTAGAGGACTAGCGGGAGGAGTGAGCTCCTACGAGCAGTACTTC. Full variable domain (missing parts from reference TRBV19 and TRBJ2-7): DGGITQSPKYLFRKEGQNVTLSCEQNLNHDAMYWYRQDPGQGLRLIYYSQIVNDFQKGDIAEGYSVSREKKESFPLTVTSAQKNPTAFYLCASSRGLAGGVSSYEQYFGPGTRLTVT.

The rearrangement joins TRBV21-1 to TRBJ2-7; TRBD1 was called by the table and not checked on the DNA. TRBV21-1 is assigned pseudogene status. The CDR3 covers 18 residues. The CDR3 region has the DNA TGTGCCAGCAGCGGAATGGGGCCCCGGACCTCCAACTCCTACGAGCAGTACTTC. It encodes CASSGMGPRTSNSYEQYF.

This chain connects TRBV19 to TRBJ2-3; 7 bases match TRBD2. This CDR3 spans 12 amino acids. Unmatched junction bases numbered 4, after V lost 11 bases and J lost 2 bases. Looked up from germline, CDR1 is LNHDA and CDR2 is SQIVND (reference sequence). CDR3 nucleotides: TGTGCCCCAAGACTAGCCACAGATACGCAGTATTTT. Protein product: CAPRLATDTQYF.

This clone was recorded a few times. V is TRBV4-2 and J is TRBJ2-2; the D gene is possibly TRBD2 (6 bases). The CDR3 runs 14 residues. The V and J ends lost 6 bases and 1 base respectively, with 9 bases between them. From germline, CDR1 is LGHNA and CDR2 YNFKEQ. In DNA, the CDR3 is TGTGCCAGCAGTTCGGGGGAGAACACCGGGGAGCTGTTTTTT. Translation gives CASSSGENTGELFF.

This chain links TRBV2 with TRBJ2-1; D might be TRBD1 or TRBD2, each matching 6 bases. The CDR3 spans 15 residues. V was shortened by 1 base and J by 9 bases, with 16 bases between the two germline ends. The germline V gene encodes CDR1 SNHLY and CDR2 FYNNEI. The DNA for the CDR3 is TGTGCCAGCAGTGAAGGAGGGCAGGGGAGGACTGAGCAGTTCTTC. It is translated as CASSEGGQGRTEQFF.